This T cell receptor (beta chain) was sequenced for a study of CD8+ T cells in alopecia areata. At the level of the study: Skin from roughly 6-12-month-old C3H/HeJ graft donors with spontaneous alopecia went to approximately 6-11-week-old female C3H/HeJ mice.

CDR1 and CDR2 from the germline V gene are NSHNY and SYGAGN. This CDR3 spans 14 amino acids. With 2 bases clipped from V and 5 bases from J, the junction kept 1 base outside the gene matches. TCR sequencing used cDNA made by reverse transcription of extracted RNA. Data came from immunoSEQ multiplex PCR; TCRdb stores just in-frame clones and leaves some out. The sample is made up of more than 250,000 clones, none counted only once. Markers including CD4, CD8alpha, NKG2D and NKG2ACE guided sorting of pooled cutaneous lymph node cells. Study-wide results and limits: Normal skin contains resident alphabeta T cells, and these are also sequenced in scalp samples.

This clone occurred a few times. The antigen is not known. The gene names given are mouse names. The CDR3 goes on 3 residues after the read ends, and that part is filled in from the germline J gene. The sample holds other DNA sequences that translate to the same CDR3. The sequencing sample was made of CD4+ T cells sorted from a lymph node. The chain has TRBV13-1 and TRBJ1-6; 7 nucleotides agree with TRBD1. TRBJ1-6 is placed among ORFs of uncertain function. The sequence was collected from a C3H/HeJ mouse with alopecia areata. The strain bears MHC haplotype H2-k. The CDR3 loop reads CASSDRGNNSPLYF. The CDR3 bases that were read are TGTGCCAGCAGTGACAGGGGGAATAATTCGCCC.